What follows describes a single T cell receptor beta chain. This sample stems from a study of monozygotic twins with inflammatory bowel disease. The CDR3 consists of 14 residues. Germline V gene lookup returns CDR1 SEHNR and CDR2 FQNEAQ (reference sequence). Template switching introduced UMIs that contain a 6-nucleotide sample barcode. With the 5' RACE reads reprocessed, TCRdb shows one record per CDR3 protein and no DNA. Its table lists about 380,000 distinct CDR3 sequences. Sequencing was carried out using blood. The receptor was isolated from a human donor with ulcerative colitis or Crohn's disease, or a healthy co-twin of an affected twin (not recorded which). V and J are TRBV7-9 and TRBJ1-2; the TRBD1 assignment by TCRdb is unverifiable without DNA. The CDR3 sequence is CASSFDTGSYGYTF.